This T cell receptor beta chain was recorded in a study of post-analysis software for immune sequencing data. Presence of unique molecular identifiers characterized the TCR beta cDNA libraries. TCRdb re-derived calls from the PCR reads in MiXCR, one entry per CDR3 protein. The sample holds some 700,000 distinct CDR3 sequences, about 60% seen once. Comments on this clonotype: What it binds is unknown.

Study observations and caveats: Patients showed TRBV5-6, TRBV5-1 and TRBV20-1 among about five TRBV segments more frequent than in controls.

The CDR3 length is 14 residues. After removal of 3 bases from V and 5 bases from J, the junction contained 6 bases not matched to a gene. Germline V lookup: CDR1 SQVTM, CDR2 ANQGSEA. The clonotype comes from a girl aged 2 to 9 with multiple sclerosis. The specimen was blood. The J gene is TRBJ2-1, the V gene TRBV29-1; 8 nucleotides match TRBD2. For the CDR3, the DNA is TGCAGCGTTGAGTCTAGCGGGTACCACAATGAGCAGTTCTTC. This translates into CSVESSGYHNEQFF.